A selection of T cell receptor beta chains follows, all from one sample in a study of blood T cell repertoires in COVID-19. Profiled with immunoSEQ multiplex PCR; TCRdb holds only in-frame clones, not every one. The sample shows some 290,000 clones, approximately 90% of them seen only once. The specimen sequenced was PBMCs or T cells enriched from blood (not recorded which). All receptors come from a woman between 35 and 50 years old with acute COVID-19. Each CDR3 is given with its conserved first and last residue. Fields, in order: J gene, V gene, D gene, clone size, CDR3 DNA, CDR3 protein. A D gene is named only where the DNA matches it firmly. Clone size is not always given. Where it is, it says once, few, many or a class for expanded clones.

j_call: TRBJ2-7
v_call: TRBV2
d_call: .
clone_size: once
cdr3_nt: TGTGCCAGCAGTGACACAAAGACAGGAGCCTACGAGCAGTACTTC
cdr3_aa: CASSDTKTGAYEQYF

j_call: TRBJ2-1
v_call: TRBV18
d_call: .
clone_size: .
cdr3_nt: TGTGCCAGCTCACCCGCGGAGGGCCGTCCTCGCTACAATGAGCAGTTCTTC
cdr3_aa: CASSPAEGRPRYNEQFF

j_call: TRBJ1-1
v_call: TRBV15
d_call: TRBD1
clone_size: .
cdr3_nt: TGTGCCACCAGCAAACTGGACAGGCCGAACACTGAAGCTTTCTTT
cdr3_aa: CATSKLDRPNTEAFF

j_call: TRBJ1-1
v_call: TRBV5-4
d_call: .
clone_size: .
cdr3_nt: TGTGCCAGCAGCTTGTTTACAGGCCGGATGAAGGGTTTCTTT
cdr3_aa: CASSLFTGRMKGFF

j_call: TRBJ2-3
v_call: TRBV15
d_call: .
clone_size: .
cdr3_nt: TGTGCCACCAGCAGAGGACAGTCCACAGATACGCAGTATTTT
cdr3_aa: CATSRGQSTDTQYF

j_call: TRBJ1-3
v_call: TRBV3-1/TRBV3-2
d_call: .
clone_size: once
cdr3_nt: TGTGCCAGCAGCCAAGGAGCGCTAATATCTGGAAACACCATATATTTT
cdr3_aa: CASSQGALISGNTIYF

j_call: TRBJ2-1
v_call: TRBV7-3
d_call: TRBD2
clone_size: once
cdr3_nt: TGTGCCAGCAGCCCTAGCGGGAGGACTAGAGGGGGTTACAATGAGCAGTTCTTC
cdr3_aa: CASSPSGRTRGGYNEQFF

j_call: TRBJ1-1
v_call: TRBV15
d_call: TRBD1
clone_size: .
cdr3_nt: TGTGCCACCAGCCGGGACAGGGGGCCCTGGGGCACTGAAGCTTTCTTT
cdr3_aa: CATSRDRGPWGTEAFF

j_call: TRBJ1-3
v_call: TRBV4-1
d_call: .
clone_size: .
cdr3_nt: TGCGCCAGCAGCCAAGCCGGTGCAGGCCGGAGGTACACCATATATTTT
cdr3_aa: CASSQAGAGRRYTIYF

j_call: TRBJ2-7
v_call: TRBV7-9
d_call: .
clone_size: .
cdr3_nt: TGTGCCAGCAGCTTAGGGCAGGGAGGGCAGTACTTC
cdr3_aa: CASSLGQGGQYF

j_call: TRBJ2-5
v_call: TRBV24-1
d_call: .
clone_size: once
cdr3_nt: TGTGCCACCAGTGATTCCCCTTTACAAGAGACCCAGTACTTC
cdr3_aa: CATSDSPLQETQYF

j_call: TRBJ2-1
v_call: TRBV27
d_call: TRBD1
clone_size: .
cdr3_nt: TGTGCCAGCACGGCCAGGGGGAATGAGCAGTTCTTC
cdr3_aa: CASTARGNEQFF

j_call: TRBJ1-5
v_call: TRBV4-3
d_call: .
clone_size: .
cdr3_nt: TGCGCCAGCAGCCCCAATGTAGGGGCGACCAATCAGCCCCAGCATTTT
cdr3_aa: CASSPNVGATNQPQHF

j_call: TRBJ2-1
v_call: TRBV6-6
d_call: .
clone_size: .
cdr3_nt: TGTGCCAGCAGTTATCCCCCGGGTACTGAGCAGTTCTTC
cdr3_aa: CASSYPPGTEQFF

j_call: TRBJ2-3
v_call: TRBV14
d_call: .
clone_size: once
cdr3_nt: TGTGCCAGCAGCAGAGAGGGGACTTCCACAGATACGCAGTATTTT
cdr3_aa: CASSREGTSTDTQYF

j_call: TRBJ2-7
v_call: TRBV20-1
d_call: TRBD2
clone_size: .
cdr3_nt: TGCAGTGCTAGTCTCCTGGGACTAGCGGGGTACACGGAGTACTTC
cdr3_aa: CSASLLGLAGYTEYF

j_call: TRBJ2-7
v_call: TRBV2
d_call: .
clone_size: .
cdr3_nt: TGTGCCAGCAGGGAAGGACTTTCCTACGAGCAGTACTTC
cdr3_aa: CASREGLSYEQYF

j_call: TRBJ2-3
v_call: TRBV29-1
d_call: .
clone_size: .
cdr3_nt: TGCAGCCTCCGGAGTCGGGGCACAGATACGCAGTATTTT
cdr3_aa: CSLRSRGTDTQYF

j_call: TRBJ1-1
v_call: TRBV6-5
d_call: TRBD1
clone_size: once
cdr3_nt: TGTGCCAGCATTAGGAGGGGGCTGAACACTGAAGCTTTCTTT
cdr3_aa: CASIRRGLNTEAFF

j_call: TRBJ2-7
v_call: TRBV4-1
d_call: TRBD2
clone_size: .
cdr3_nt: TGCGCCAGCAGCCAAGATCGGGCTAGCGGAATCTACGAGCAGTACTTC
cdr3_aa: CASSQDRASGIYEQYF

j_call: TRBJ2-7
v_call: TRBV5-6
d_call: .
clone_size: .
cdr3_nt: TGTGCCAGCAGCTTGAGAGGCAGTTCGAGGGTCTACGAGCAGTACTTC
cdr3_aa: CASSLRGSSRVYEQYF

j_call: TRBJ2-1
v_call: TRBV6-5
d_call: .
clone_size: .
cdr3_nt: TGTGCCAGCATGGGACATAGGAACAATGAGCAGTTCTTC
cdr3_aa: CASMGHRNNEQFF

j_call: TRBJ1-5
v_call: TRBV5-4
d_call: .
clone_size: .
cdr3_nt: TGTGCCAGCAGCTTGGGGGGAGATAGCAATCAGCCCCAGCATTTT
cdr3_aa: CASSLGGDSNQPQHF

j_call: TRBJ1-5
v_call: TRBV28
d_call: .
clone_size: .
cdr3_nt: TGTGCCAGCAGTTTTCGGAGTTCCGTCCAGCATTTT
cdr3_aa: CASSFRSSVQHF

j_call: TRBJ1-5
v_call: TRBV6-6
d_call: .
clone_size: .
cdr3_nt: TGTGCCAGCAGTACGGGGGTGGAGCCCCAGCATTTT
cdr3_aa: CASSTGVEPQHF

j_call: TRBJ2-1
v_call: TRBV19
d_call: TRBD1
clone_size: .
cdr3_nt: TGTGCCAGTAGTATCGGCCAGGGGGTCGATGAGCAGTTCTTC
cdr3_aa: CASSIGQGVDEQFF

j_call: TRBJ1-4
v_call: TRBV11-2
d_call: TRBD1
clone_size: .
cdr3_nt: TGTGCCAGCACCCTCACGACAGGGGGGGACGAAAAACTGTTTTTT
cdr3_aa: CASTLTTGGDEKLFF

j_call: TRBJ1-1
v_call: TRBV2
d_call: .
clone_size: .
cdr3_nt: TGTGCCAGCAAAATCCTCCGTGAAGCTTTCTTT
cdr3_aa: CASKILREAFF

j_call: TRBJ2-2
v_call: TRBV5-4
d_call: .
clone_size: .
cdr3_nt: TGTGCCAGCAACAAGAACACCGGGGAGCTGTTTTTT
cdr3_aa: CASNKNTGELFF

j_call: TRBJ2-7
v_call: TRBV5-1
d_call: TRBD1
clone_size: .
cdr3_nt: TGCGCCACCCAGGGGACAGGGGCCGAGCAGTACTTC
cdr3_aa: CATQGTGAEQYF

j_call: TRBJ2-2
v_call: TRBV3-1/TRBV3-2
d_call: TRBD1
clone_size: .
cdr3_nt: TGTGCCAGCAGCCAAGTTAAGAACAGGGGGAACACCGGGGAGCTGTTTTTT
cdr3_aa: CASSQVKNRGNTGELFF

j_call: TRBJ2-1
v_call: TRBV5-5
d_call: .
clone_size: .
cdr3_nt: TGTGCCAGCAGCTTCATTAGCTACAATGAGCAGTTCTTC
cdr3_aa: CASSFISYNEQFF

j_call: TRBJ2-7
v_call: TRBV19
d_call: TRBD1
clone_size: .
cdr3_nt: TGTGCCAGTAGTATTGGACAGGTCGGCGAGCAGTACTTC
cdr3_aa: CASSIGQVGEQYF

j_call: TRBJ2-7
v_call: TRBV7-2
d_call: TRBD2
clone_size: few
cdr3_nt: TGTGCCAGCACTCCGGGAGGGAGGAGCTACGAGCAGTACTTC
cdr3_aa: CASTPGGRSYEQYF

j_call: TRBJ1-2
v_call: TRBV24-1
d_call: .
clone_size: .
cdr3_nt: TGTGCCACCAGTGCCCTGACAGGAGATGGCTACACCTTC
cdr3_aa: CATSALTGDGYTF

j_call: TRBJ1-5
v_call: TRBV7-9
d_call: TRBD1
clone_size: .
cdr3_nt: TGTGCCAGCAGTAGACAGGGGGGGAATCAGCCCCAGCATTTT
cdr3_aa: CASSRQGGNQPQHF

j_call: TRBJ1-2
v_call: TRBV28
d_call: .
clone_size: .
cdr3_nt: TGTGCCAGCAGTCCGGGGATAGATTATGGCTACACCTTC
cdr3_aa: CASSPGIDYGYTF

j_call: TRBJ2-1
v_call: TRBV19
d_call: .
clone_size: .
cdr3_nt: TGTGCCAGTAGTATAGGACTAGAAACGGTGGATGAGCAGTTCTTC
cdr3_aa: CASSIGLETVDEQFF

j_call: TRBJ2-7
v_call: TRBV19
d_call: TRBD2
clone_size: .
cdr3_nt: TGTGCCAGTAGTATTCGGGGGGGTGAGCAGTACTTC
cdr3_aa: CASSIRGGEQYF

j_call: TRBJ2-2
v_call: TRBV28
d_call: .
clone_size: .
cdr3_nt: TGTGCCAGCAGTTTAGGTCAGGGTGACACCGGGGAGCTGTTTTTT
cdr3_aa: CASSLGQGDTGELFF

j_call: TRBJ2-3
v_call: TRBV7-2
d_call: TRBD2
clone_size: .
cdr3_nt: TGTGCCAGCAGCTTAGGTTCACTAGCGGAGCAAACAGATACGCAGTATTTT
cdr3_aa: CASSLGSLAEQTDTQYF

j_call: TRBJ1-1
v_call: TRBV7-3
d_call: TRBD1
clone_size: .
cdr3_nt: TGTGCCAGCAGCTCGGGACAGCCAAACACTGAAGCTTTCTTT
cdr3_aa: CASSSGQPNTEAFF

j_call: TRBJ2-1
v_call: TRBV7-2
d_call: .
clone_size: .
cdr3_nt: TGTGCCAGCAGCTTAGTCGGCGGCTACTCCTACAATGAGCAGTTCTTC
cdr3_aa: CASSLVGGYSYNEQFF

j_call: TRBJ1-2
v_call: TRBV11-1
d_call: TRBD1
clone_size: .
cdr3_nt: TGTGCCAGCAGCAATCCGGGACAGGACTATGGCTACACCTTC
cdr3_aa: CASSNPGQDYGYTF

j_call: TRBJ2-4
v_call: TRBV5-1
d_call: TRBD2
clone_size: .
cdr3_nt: TGCGCCAGCAGCCACACTAGCGGGGGGGCCAAAAACATTCAGTACTTC
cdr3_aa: CASSHTSGGAKNIQYF

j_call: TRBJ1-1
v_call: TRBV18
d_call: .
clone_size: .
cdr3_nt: TGTGCCAGCTCACCACGACAGATGAACACTGAAGCTTTCTTT
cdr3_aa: CASSPRQMNTEAFF

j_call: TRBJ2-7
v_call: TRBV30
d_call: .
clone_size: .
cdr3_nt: TGTGCCTGGAGGGACAAGAACTACGAGCAGTACTTC
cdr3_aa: CAWRDKNYEQYF

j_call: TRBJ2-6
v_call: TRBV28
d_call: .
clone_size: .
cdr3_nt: TGTGCCAGCAGTTTAGAGGGCTCTGGGGCCAACGTCCTGACTTTC
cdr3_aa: CASSLEGSGANVLTF

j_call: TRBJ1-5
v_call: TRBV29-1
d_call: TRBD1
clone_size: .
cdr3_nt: TGCAGCGTCCAAGGTGAGGCAGGGGGCCCGGATCAGCCCCAGCATTTT
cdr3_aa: CSVQGEAGGPDQPQHF

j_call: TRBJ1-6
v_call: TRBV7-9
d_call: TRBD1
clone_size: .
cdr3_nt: TGTGCCAGCAGCTTCCTACAGGGGTCTGCGAATTCACCCCTCCACTTT
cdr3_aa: CASSFLQGSANSPLHF

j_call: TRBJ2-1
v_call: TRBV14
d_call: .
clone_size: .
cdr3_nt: TGTGCCAGCAGCCAAGCGGGAGCCGGGGAAAGTGAGCAGTTCTTC
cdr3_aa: CASSQAGAGESEQFF

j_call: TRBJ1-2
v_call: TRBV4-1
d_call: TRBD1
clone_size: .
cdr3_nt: TGCGCCAGCAGCCAAGAGACAGGGGGCGATGGCTACACCTTC
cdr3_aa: CASSQETGGDGYTF

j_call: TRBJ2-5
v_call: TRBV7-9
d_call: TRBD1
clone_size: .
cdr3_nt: TGTGCCAGCAGCTTACAGGGGGCTGGGGAGACCCAGTACTTC
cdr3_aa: CASSLQGAGETQYF